The clone carrying this TCR beta chain showed up many times. These data come from a study of neurological immune-mediated disorders. Time point specified: longitudinal time-point 3. Germline CDR1 reads ENHRY; CDR2 reads SYGVKD. Trimming took 3 bases from V and 2 from J, leaving 11 bases between them. The CDR3 runs 15 residues. TCRdb processed the 5' RACE reads anew with MiXCR; each CDR3 protein has one entry. Of around 42,000 distinct CDR3 sequences detected, approximately 13% appear once; the ten largest clones hold roughly an eighth. Material: PBMCs. This sequence originates from a young man in good health. The V and J genes are TRBV10-3 and TRBJ2-1; D remains ambiguous. CDR3 DNA: TGTGCCATCAGTGACTCTGGGATAACCTACAATGAGCAGTTCTTC. It specifies CAISDSGITYNEQFF.